The 14 T cell receptor beta chains presented below share a single source sample, sequenced in a study of blood T cells in healthy people across ages. The authors ran a second PCR of roughly 6 to 12 cycles using a sample-barcoded 5' primer and a J-beta primer mix. TCRdb re-derived calls from the 5' RACE reads in MiXCR, one entry per CDR3 protein. The sample shows about 570,000 distinct CDR3 sequences, roughly 28% of them seen only once. The specimen sequenced was blood. All receptors come from an older woman in good health.

The chain combines TRBV29-1 with TRBJ1-2; 10 positions agree with TRBD1. V gave up 7 bases and J gave up 4 bases; unmatched junction bases: 6. Germline loops: CDR1 SQVTM, CDR2 ANQGSEA. The CDR3 runs to 13 residues. This CDR3 reads CSGSGQGVYGYTF. The CDR3 bases are TGCAGCGGGTCTGGACAGGGGGTCTATGGCTACACCTTC.

The chain has TRBV28 and TRBJ2-7, with D possibly matching TRBD1 (5 bases). Germline V gene sequence: CDR1 MDHEN, CDR2 SYDVKM. V was cut by 6 bases and J by 4 bases, with 16 bases left in between. This CDR3 has 14 residues. The CDR3 here is CASSPQGIGYEQYF. The CDR3 nucleotides read TGTGCCAGCAGCCCTCAGGGTATAGGTTACGAGCAGTACTTC.

This clonotype occurred a few times. V and J are TRBV7-9 and TRBJ2-3; 7 bases line up with TRBD1. The trim removed 5 bases at V and 2 bases at J, leaving 7 bases unmatched. The CDR3 spans 15 residues. Germline CDR1 and CDR2: SEHNR and FQNEAQ (reference sequence). The CDR3: CASSNTGAVTDTQYF. Here the CDR3 DNA reads TGTGCCAGCAGCAATACAGGGGCTGTCACAGATACGCAGTATTTT.

This clonotype was found a few times. This chain joins TRBV7-9 and TRBJ1-4; no clear D. CDR3 length: 15 amino acids. V shed 0 bases and J shed 0 bases, with 5 bases lying between them. The germline V gene encodes CDR1 SEHNR and CDR2 FQNEAQ (reference sequence). The CDR3 region has the DNA TGTGCCAGCAGCTTAGCACGTGCAACTAATGAAAAACTGTTTTTT. Protein product: CASSLARATNEKLFF.

This clonotype was recorded a few times. The rearrangement joins TRBV2 to TRBJ1-2; the D is unclear. There are 12 residues in the CDR3. Trimming pared 5 bases from V and 11 bases from J, leaving 15 bases between. Germline V gene data show CDR1 as SNHLY and CDR2 as FYNNEI. CDR3: CASSQSEVPYTF. In nucleotides, the CDR3 is TGTGCCAGCAGTCAATCCGAGGTCCCGTACACCTTC.

This clonotype was detected a few times. The chain couples TRBV7-2 to TRBJ1-5; D is undetermined. The CDR3 is 13 amino acids. Trimming took 5 bases from V and 5 from J, leaving 10 bases between them. CDR1 is SGHTA and CDR2 is FQGNSA in the germline V gene. In DNA, the CDR3 is TGTGCCAGCAGCCTCCAGCGGGATCAGCCCCAGCATTTT. It encodes CASSLQRDQPQHF.

About this clonotype: One end of the junction is discordant with germline, which a read error may explain. The J gene is TRBJ1-2, the V gene TRBV10-3; a weak D match, TRBD1 (5 bases). This CDR3 comprises 14 residues. CDR1 and CDR2 from the germline V gene are ENHRY and SYGVKD. The CDR3 reads CAISGGGDGYGNTF. CDR3 DNA sequence: TGTGCCATCAGCGGCGGGGGGGACGGCTATGGCAACACCTTC.

The J gene is TRBJ2-5, the V gene TRBV6-5; D is unclear. The CDR3 has 14 amino acids. CDR1 is MNHEY, CDR2 SVGAGI, per germline. Trimming shortened V by 6 bases and J by 2 bases, and 13 bases separated the two germline ends. The CDR3 region has the DNA TGTGCCAGCAGCCCCGGCGCAGCTCAAGAGACCCAGTACTTC. Its protein is CASSPGAAQETQYF.

The chain employs TRBV29-1 and TRBJ2-5; possibly TRBD1 for D (5 bases). V dropped 7 bases and J dropped 5 bases, with 17 bases sitting between them. The CDR3 totals 13 residues. CDR1 and CDR2 (germline): SQVTM, ANQGSEA. The DNA for the CDR3 is TGCAGCGCTGTGGGGCAGAACGGGGAGACCCAGTACTTC. This gives the protein CSAVGQNGETQYF.

The chain uses TRBV6-2 or TRBV6-3 and TRBJ1-1; D is ambiguous. Deletions cut 2 bases from V and 4 bases from J, with 11 bases between. CDR1 and CDR2 from the germline V gene are MNHEY and SVGEGT. The CDR3 is made up of 14 amino acids. CDR3 sequence: CASSYGVRSTEAFF. The CDR3 DNA reads TGTGCCAGCAGTTACGGGGTAAGGAGCACTGAAGCTTTCTTT.

The rearrangement joins TRBV6-1 to TRBJ2-3; tentatively, D is TRBD1 (7 bases). The V gene's germline CDR1 is MNHNS and CDR2 SASEGT. Trimming left V 3 bases short and J 5 bases short, with 12 bases between. The CDR3 has 14 amino acids. The chain's CDR3 is CASSDRGVLDTQYF. The CDR3 nucleotides are TGTGCCAGCAGTGACAGGGGGGTCTTAGATACGCAGTATTTT.

This clonotype was detected only a few times. The chain is built from TRBV7-2 and TRBJ2-7; D is possibly TRBD2 (5 bases). Germline assignment: CDR1 SGHTA and CDR2 FQGNSA. This CDR3 region has 14 residues. Deletions cut 5 bases from V and 0 bases from J, with 11 bases between. The CDR3 bases are TGTGCCAGCAGCCGACTAAGAGGCTCCTACGAGCAGTACTTC. It codes for CASSRLRGSYEQYF.

The chain recombines TRBV3-1 with TRBJ2-1; 10 nucleotides match TRBD1. The germline CDR1 and CDR2 sequences are LGHDT and YNNKEL (reference sequence). V gave up 2 bases and J gave up 9 bases; unmatched junction bases: 7. The length of the CDR3 is 15 residues. The CDR3 DNA is TGTGCCAGCAGCCAAAGAGGGACAGGGGAGAGTGAGCAGTTCTTC. Amino acid sequence: CASSQRGTGESEQFF.

The chain is built from TRBV4-2 and TRBJ1-5; D might be TRBD1 (6 bases). Trimming took 2 bases from V and 7 from J, leaving 15 bases between them. The CDR3 consists of 15 residues. Germline V gene lookup returns CDR1 LGHNA and CDR2 YNFKEQ. The CDR3 DNA reads TGTGCCAGCAGCCAAACGCAGGGTACAGGGCAGCCCCAGCATTTT. Encoded protein: CASSQTQGTGQPQHF.